Following are 19 T cell receptor beta chains from one sample sequenced in a study of cytomegalovirus exposure and HLA in healthy donors. The PCR made use of 60 Vbeta and 13 Jbeta primers. Sequencing was performed with immunoSEQ multiplex PCR; in TCRdb, only in-frame clones are kept and a portion is missing. The sample has some 120,000 clones, 55% to 75% seen once. Sample: PBMCs. The source is a woman between 40 and 50 years old in good health and CMV-seropositive.

This clone has more than one count but fewer than ten. The CDR3 sequence is CASSQESSQAGLYEQYF. Written as DNA, the CDR3 is TGTGCCAGCAGCCAAGAAAGTAGCCAGGCAGGGCTCTACGAGCAGTACTTC. The rearrangement links TRBV4-2 to TRBJ2-7; D possibly corresponds to TRBD1 (5 bases). V gave up 0 bases and J gave up 3 bases, with 18 bases separating them. There are 17 residues in the CDR3. Looked up from germline, CDR1 is LGHNA and CDR2 is YNFKEQ.

This clone was seen a few times. This chain links TRBV4-1 with TRBJ1-5; D is perhaps TRBD1 (5 bases). V was trimmed by 0 bases and J by 5 bases, leaving 11 bases between them. Germline CDR1 and CDR2: MGHRA and YSYEKL. This CDR3 contains 15 residues. CDR3 nucleotides: TGCGCCAGCAGCCAAGACCCCAGGGACTATCAGCCCCAGCATTTT. Its protein is CASSQDPRDYQPQHF.

This sequence joins TRBV5-1 and TRBJ2-1; 12 bases match TRBD2. Germline CDR1 and CDR2: SGHRS and YFSETQ. The CDR3 consists of 16 residues. V lost 4 bases, J lost 7 bases, and 9 bases stayed unmatched. CDR3 nucleotide sequence: TGCGCCAGCAGCCCGGAACTAGCGGGAGGTGGGAATGAGCAGTTCTTC. Its translation: CASSPELAGGGNEQFF.

This clone has only a few counts. The chain uses TRBV11-2 and TRBJ1-1; D is uncertain. This CDR3 comprises 14 residues. Trimming removed 4 bases at V and 0 bases at J, with 9 bases between. Germline CDR1 SGHAT, CDR2 FQNNGV. DNA for the CDR3: TGTGCCAGCAGCTCTCTCCAGATGAACACTGAAGCTTTCTTT. Translated: CASSSLQMNTEAFF.

V usage is TRBV29-1 and J usage is TRBJ2-5; D is possibly TRBD2 (5 bases). Germline assignment: CDR1 SQVTM and CDR2 ANQGSEA. CDR3 length: 12 amino acids. V lost 3 bases to trimming and J lost 5 bases, with 10 bases between them. The CDR3 here is CSVDHGGETQYF. Here the CDR3 DNA reads TGCAGCGTTGACCACGGCGGGGAGACCCAGTACTTC.

The V gene is TRBV6-5, the J gene TRBJ1-1, with D possibly TRBD1 on 5 matching bases. The CDR3 contains 14 residues. The V gene lost 0 bases and the J gene lost 3 bases, with 8 bases spanning the gap. Germline CDR1 and CDR2: MNHEY and SVGAGI. CDR3 in amino acids: CASSYSGGDTEAFF. The CDR3 nucleotides read TGTGCCAGCAGTTACTCGGGGGGGGACACTGAAGCTTTCTTT.

The chain joins TRBV5-1 to TRBJ1-2; TRBD1 aligns across 7 bases. The germline V gene encodes CDR1 SGHRS and CDR2 YFSETQ. This CDR3 contains 15 residues. Unmatched junction bases numbered 6, after V lost 4 bases and J lost 0 bases. The CDR3 coding sequence is TGCGCCAGCAGCGGAGGGACAGCCGCTAACTATGGCTACACCTTC. Translation: CASSGGTAANYGYTF.

This clone was recorded a few times. V gene TRBV4-1 combines with J gene TRBJ1-2; no clear D gene. Germline assignment: CDR1 MGHRA and CDR2 YSYEKL. This CDR3 is built from 12 residues. Trimming stripped 3 bases from V and 4 bases from J, with 6 bases between. CDR3 bases: TGCGCCAGCAGCCATGGAGTCTATGGCTACACCTTC. As protein: CASSHGVYGYTF.

This chain connects TRBV4-1 to TRBJ2-7; D perhaps matches TRBD2 (5 bases). Germline V gene data show CDR1 as MGHRA and CDR2 as YSYEKL. The CDR3 covers 13 residues. V shed 1 base and J shed 4 bases, with 8 bases lying between them. CDR3 protein: CASSQARGYEQYF. The DNA for the CDR3 is TGCGCCAGCAGCCAAGCTCGGGGATACGAGCAGTACTTC.

This clone appeared a few times. The CDR3 nucleotides are TGTGCCAGCTCACAAATAACAGGTAGCACAGATACGCAGTATTTT. Residues: CASSQITGSTDTQYF. This sequence joins TRBV18 and TRBJ2-3, with a weak D call TRBD1 (5 bases). The germline V gene has CDR1 KGHSH and CDR2 LQKENI. The CDR3 totals 15 residues. The V gene lost 4 bases and the J gene lost 0 bases, with 11 bases spanning the gap.

CDR3: CASSPRPRQTGANVLTF. The CDR3 nucleotides read TGTGCCAGCAGCCCCCGCCCCAGGCAGACTGGGGCCAACGTCCTGACTTTC. The chain couples TRBV9 to TRBJ2-6; no reliable D call. CDR3 length: 17 amino acids. The germline V and J ends were trimmed by 4 bases and 2 bases, with 16 bases remaining between them. Germline values: CDR1 SGDLS, CDR2 YYNGEE.

This clone was seen a few times. The V call is TRBV6-6, the J call TRBJ2-2, with 9 bases lining up with TRBD2. The V and J ends lost 11 bases and 5 bases, in that order; junction bases with no gene match: 15. This CDR3 region has 16 residues. From germline, CDR1 is MNHNY and CDR2 SVGAGI (reference sequence). The DNA of the CDR3 is TGTGCCGGATCGGGCGGGAGGGCCGGTTTTACCGGGGAGCTGTTTTTT. This encodes CAGSGGRAGFTGELFF.

V usage is TRBV7-9 and J usage is TRBJ1-1; no clear D. The CDR3 runs to 14 residues. CDR1 SEHNR and CDR2 FQNEAQ come from the germline V gene (reference sequence). Trimming removed 0 bases at V and 1 base at J, with 6 bases between. The CDR3 here is CASSLALGNTEAFF. CDR3 sequence (DNA): TGTGCCAGCAGCTTAGCTCTAGGGAACACTGAAGCTTTCTTT.

The chain recombines TRBV5-6 with TRBJ2-7, with 9 bases lining up with TRBD1. This CDR3 is built from 13 residues. CDR1 is SGHDT, CDR2 YYEEEE, per germline. J gave up 6 bases and V 3 bases, and 4 bases lay outside the gene matches. CDR3 amino acids: CASSWDRVGEQYF. The DNA for the CDR3 is TGTGCCAGCAGCTGGGACAGGGTAGGCGAGCAGTACTTC.

V is TRBV11-1 and J is TRBJ2-7; D not resolved. The germline V and J ends were trimmed by 2 bases and 3 bases, with 5 bases remaining between them. Germline loops: CDR1 SGHAT, CDR2 FQDESV (reference sequence). This CDR3 spans 12 amino acids. CDR3 residues: CASSLIGYEQYF. In DNA form, the CDR3 reads TGTGCCAGCAGCTTAATCGGCTACGAGCAGTACTTC. The full variable domain, with the rest looked up from reference TRBV11-1 and TRBJ2-7, is EAEVAQSPRYKITEKSQAVAFWCDPISGHATLYWYRQILGQGPELLVQFQDESVVDDSQLPKDRFSAERLKGVDSTLKIQPAELGDSAMYLCASSLIGYEQYFGPGTRLTVT.

This chain connects TRBV7-3 to TRBJ2-2; 7 nucleotides match TRBD2. Germline V gene data show CDR1 as SGHTA and CDR2 as FQGTGA. This CDR3 spans 16 amino acids. Unmatched junction bases numbered 12, after V lost 5 bases and J lost 6 bases. CDR3 region: CASSVNSGHIPGELFF. CDR3 coding DNA: TGTGCCAGCAGCGTGAATAGCGGGCACATTCCCGGGGAGCTGTTTTTT.

The gene calls are TRBV27 and TRBJ1-1, with TRBD1 matching 9 bases. The ends lost 10 bases at V and 4 bases at J; junction bases unmatched: 10. CDR3 size: 14 residues. Germline values: CDR1 MNHEY, CDR2 SMNVEV (reference sequence). Here the CDR3 DNA reads TGTGCCACCCGCCGGGGACAGGGCTCCACTGAAGCTTTCTTT. It is translated as CATRRGQGSTEAFF.

The genes are TRBV10-3 and TRBJ2-3; the match to TRBD2 covers 8 bases. V shed 4 bases and J 6 bases; nucleotides not matched to a gene: 6. Germline V gives CDR1 ENHRY, CDR2 SYGVKD. The CDR3 covers 14 residues. CDR3 in amino acids: CAISVAGSPDTQYF. CDR3 nucleotide sequence: TGTGCCATCAGTGTAGCGGGGTCCCCGGATACGCAGTATTTT.

The rearrangement uses TRBV30 and TRBJ1-5; D perhaps matches TRBD1 (6 bases). Germline values: CDR1 GTSNPN, CDR2 SVGIG (reference sequence). The CDR3 is made up of 15 amino acids. V was pared by 4 bases and J by 0 bases, with 13 bases between. The CDR3 DNA reads as TGTGCCTGGACCGACAGGCTAAATAGCAATCAGCCCCAGCATTTT. It yields the protein CAWTDRLNSNQPQHF.